This is a list of T cell receptor beta chains from one sample in a study of T cells in Graves' hyperthyroidism and ophthalmopathy. TCRdb used MiXCR to reprocess the multiplex PCR reads, holding one entry per CDR3 protein. Of 400,000 to 500,000 distinct CDR3 sequences detected, roughly 13% appear once; the ten largest clones hold approximately 5.3%. Material for sequencing was blood. These receptors were obtained from a woman aged 18-29 years with Graves' hyperthyroidism. Each CDR3 is given with its conserved first and last residue. A D gene is named only where the DNA matches it firmly. The size field is filled for only some rows; it gives once, few, many or a size class.

j_gene,v_gene,d_gene,abundance,CDR3aa,CDR3nt
TRBJ1-4,TRBV20-1,TRBD1,NA,CSATRQGENEKLFF,TGCAGTGCTACACGACAGGGTGAAAATGAAAAACTGTTTTTT
TRBJ1-5,TRBV7-9,NA,many,CASSYRQMEPQHF,TGTGCCAGCAGCTACCGACAAATGGAGCCCCAGCATTTT
TRBJ2-7,TRBV20-1,NA,many,CSARGNSYEQYF,TGCAGTGCTAGGGGAAACTCCTACGAGCAGTACTTC
TRBJ2-2,TRBV28,TRBD2,many,CASSRPGGGTGELFF,TGTGCCAGCAGCAGACCCGGCGGGGGGACCGGGGAGCTGTTTTTT
TRBJ2-2,TRBV5-1,NA,NA,CASSLGRRGQLNTGELFF,TGCGCCAGCAGCTTGGGTCGGAGGGGACAGTTAAACACCGGGGAGCTGTTTTTT
TRBJ2-3,TRBV27,NA,many,CASSLFSGLGQGSTDTQYF,TGTGCCAGCAGTTTATTCAGCGGTCTTGGGCAGGGGAGCACAGATACGCAGTATTTT
TRBJ2-1,TRBV24-1,TRBD1,many,CATSDLGQGVGGYNEQFF,TGTGCCACCAGTGATTTGGGACAGGGTGTCGGCGGGTACAATGAGCAGTTCTTC
TRBJ2-6,TRBV6-1,TRBD1,NA,CASWTGAYSGANVLTF,TGTGCCAGCTGGACAGGGGCGTACTCTGGGGCCAACGTCCTGACTTTC
TRBJ2-2,TRBV5-1,NA,NA,CASSLWVNTGELFF,TGCGCCAGCAGCTTGTGGGTAAACACCGGGGAGCTGTTTTTT
TRBJ2-7,TRBV7-2,TRBD2,NA,CASSSTSGSPYEQYF,TGTGCCAGCAGTTCAACTAGCGGGTCCCCCTACGAGCAGTACTTC
TRBJ2-1,TRBV7-2,TRBD2,NA,CASSPGLVSSEQFF,TGTGCCAGCAGCCCGGGACTAGTTAGTAGTGAGCAGTTCTTC
TRBJ2-7,TRBV5-1,NA,many,CASRSTPDNSYEQYF,TGCGCCAGCAGATCAACGCCCGACAACTCCTACGAGCAGTACTTC
TRBJ2-7,TRBV6-1,NA,many,CASSSGLRPEQYF,TGTGCCAGCAGTTCGGGGTTGAGGCCCGAGCAGTACTTC
TRBJ2-5,TRBV10-3,NA,NA,CAISESVSETQYF,TGTGCCATCAGTGAGTCAGTATCAGAGACCCAGTACTTC
TRBJ1-3,TRBV28,NA,many,CASSFYRAGNTIYF,TGTGCCAGCAGTTTCTACAGGGCTGGAAACACCATATATTTT
TRBJ1-5,TRBV28,NA,many,CASSPSYRDTVNQPQHF,TGTGCCAGCAGCCCATCATACCGAGACACCGTCAATCAGCCCCAGCATTTT
TRBJ2-7,TRBV27,TRBD2,many,CASSLSPRVAGGRYEQYF,TGTGCCAGCAGTTTATCGCCTAGAGTTGCGGGAGGCCGCTACGAGCAGTACTTC
TRBJ2-5,TRBV7-9,NA,many,CASSLVAGGGETQYF,TGTGCCAGCAGCTTAGTGGCAGGGGGGGGGGAGACCCAGTACTTC
TRBJ2-7,TRBV30,NA,NA,CAWRDWNYEQYF,TGTGCCTGGCGGGACTGGAACTACGAGCAGTACTTC
TRBJ2-7,TRBV27,NA,many,CASSLSGIYEQYF,TGTGCCAGCAGTTTATCGGGGATATACGAGCAGTACTTC
TRBJ2-7,TRBV7-2,TRBD2,NA,CASSPPLGTSAIIPYEQYF,TGTGCCAGCAGCCCCCCCCTTGGGACTAGCGCCATCATCCCCTACGAGCAGTACTTC
TRBJ2-7,TRBV5-6,TRBD1,few,CASSAIQGSEQYF,TGTGCCAGCAGCGCGATACAGGGGTCCGAGCAGTACTTC
TRBJ1-1,TRBV28,NA,many,CASSVSNRVGEAFF,TGTGCCAGCAGTGTCAGCAACAGGGTAGGTGAAGCTTTCTTT
TRBJ2-7,TRBV20-1,TRBD2,many,CSARDFASGRVVGTYEQYF,TGCAGTGCTAGAGATTTCGCTAGCGGGAGGGTCGTAGGAACTTACGAGCAGTACTTC
TRBJ1-6,TRBV10-3,NA,few,CAISESGHTADSPLHF,TGTGCCATCAGTGAGTCCGGGCACACCGCGGATTCACCCCTCCACTTT
TRBJ1-2,TRBV4-3,TRBD1,NA,CASSQDRGGGYYGYTF,TGCGCCAGCAGCCAAGATAGAGGAGGGGGCTACTATGGCTACACCTTC
TRBJ1-2,TRBV6-1,NA,many,CASSYGATDGYTF,TGTGCCAGCAGTTACGGCGCGACAGATGGCTACACCTTC
TRBJ2-1,TRBV10-3,TRBD2,NA,CAISRLAGVLNEQFF,TGTGCCATCAGCCGACTAGCGGGAGTATTGAATGAGCAGTTCTTC
TRBJ1-2,TRBV5-1,TRBD1,NA,CASSVDLGTGIYGYTF,TGTGCCAGCAGCGTCGACCTCGGGACAGGGATCTATGGCTACACCTTC
TRBJ2-7,TRBV20-1,TRBD2,many,CSANPSGRDYEQYF,TGCAGTGCAAATCCTAGCGGGAGGGACTACGAGCAGTACTTC
TRBJ1-1,TRBV6-5,TRBD1,many,CASSYSGRQGLNTEAFF,TGTGCCAGCAGTTACTCGGGGCGACAGGGTCTCAACACTGAAGCTTTCTTT
TRBJ2-7,TRBV29-1,TRBD1,many,CSVGGTGLYEQYF,TGCAGCGTTGGAGGGACAGGTCTCTACGAGCAGTACTTC
TRBJ1-5,TRBV24-1,NA,NA,CATPFLFQRAWRYSNQSQHF,TGTGCCACCCCTTTCCTGTTTCAGCGGGCATGGAGGTATAGCAATCAGTCCCAGCATTTT
TRBJ1-5,TRBV28,NA,many,CASRGVAISNQPQHF,TGTGCCAGCAGGGGAGTTGCGATTAGCAATCAGCCCCAGCATTTT